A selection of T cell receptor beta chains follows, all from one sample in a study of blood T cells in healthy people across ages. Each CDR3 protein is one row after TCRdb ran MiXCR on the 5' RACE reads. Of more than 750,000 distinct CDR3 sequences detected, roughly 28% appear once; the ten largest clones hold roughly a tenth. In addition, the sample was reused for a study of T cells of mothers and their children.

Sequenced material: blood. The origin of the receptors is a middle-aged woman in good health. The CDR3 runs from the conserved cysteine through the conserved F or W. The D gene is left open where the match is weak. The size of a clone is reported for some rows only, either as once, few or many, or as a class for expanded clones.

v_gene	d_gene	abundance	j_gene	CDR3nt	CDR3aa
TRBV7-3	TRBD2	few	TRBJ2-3	TGTGCCAGCAGCTTAGCAGCGGGGAACACAGATACGCAGTATTTT	CASSLAAGNTDTQYF
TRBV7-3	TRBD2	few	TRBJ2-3	TGTGCCAGCAGCTTAAACGGGGGGAGCGGGGGTTACACAGATACGCAGTATTTT	CASSLNGGSGGYTDTQYF
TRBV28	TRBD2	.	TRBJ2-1	TGTGCCAGCAAAGGGTACGGCGGGGGGGTCAGGGAGCAGTTCTTC	CASKGYGGGVREQFF
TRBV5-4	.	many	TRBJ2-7	TGTGCCAGCAGCCATCATACAGGTTCCGAGCAGTACTTC	CASSHHTGSEQYF
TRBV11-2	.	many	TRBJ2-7	TGCGCCAGCAGCTTAGGCAGGTCCACCTACGAGCAGTACTTC	CASSLGRSTYEQYF
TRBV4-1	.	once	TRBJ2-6	TGCGCCAGCAGCCAAGGAGGGACTGGGGCCAACGTCCGGACTTTC	CASSQGGTGANVRTF
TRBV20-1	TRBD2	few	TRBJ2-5	TGCAGTGCTAGTAGGGCTAGCGGGGGGGCCGGGAAAGAGACCCAGTACTTC	CSASRASGGAGKETQYF
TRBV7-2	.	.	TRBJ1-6	TGTGCCGGCAGCTTAACAGGACCCCCACCCCTCCACTTT	CAGSLTGPPPLHF
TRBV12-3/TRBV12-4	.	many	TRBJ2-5	TGTGCCAGCAGAATCACAACCGGGGAGACCCAGTACTTC	CASRITTGETQYF
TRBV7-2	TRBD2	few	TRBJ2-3	TGTGCCAGCAGCGCCACTAAGGGAGGGCTCAGTACAGATACGCAGTATTTT	CASSATKGGLSTDTQYF
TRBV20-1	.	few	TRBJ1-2	TGCAGTGCTAGCCGTGGGGAGTCTAACTATGGCTACACCTTC	CSASRGESNYGYTF
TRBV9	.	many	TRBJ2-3	TGTGCCAGCAGCGTAGGCGGCCTACCCTTGGGTACAGATACGCAGTATTTT	CASSVGGLPLGTDTQYF
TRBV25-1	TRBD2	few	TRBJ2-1	TGTGCCAGCAGTGAAAATAGCGGGGGGTACAATGAGCAGTTCTTC	CASSENSGGYNEQFF
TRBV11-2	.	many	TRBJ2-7	TGTGCCAGCAGCTTAGTGGTCCAGGCAGGGGCGGTTTCCGAGCAGTACTTC	CASSLVVQAGAVSEQYF
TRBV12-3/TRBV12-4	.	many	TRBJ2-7	TGTGCCAGCAGTCAGACCTCATGGGACGAGCAGTACTTC	CASSQTSWDEQYF